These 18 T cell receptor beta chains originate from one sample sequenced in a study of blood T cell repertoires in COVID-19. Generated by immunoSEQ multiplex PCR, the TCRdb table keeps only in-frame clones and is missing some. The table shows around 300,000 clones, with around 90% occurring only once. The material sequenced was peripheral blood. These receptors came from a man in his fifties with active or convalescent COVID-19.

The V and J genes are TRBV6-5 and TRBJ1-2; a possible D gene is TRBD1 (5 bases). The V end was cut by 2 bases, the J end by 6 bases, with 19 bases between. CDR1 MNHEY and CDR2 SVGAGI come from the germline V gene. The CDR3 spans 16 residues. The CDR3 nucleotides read TGTGCCAGCAGTTACCGGAGAGATTCGGGCAGGGATGGCTACACCTTC. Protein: CASSYRRDSGRDGYTF.

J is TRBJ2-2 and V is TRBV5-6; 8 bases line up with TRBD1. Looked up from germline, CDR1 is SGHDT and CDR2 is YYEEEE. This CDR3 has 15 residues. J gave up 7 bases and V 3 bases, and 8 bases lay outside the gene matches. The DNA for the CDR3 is TGTGCCAGCAGCTCTAGGACAGGGCTGGGCGGGGAGCTGTTTTTT. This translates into CASSSRTGLGGELFF.

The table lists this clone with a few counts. The CDR3 region is CASSFPSRGVDTDTQYF. CDR3 nucleotide sequence: TGTGCCAGCAGTTTCCCCTCCCGCGGGGTCGACACAGATACGCAGTATTTT. The chain combines TRBV6-2 or TRBV6-3 with TRBJ2-3, with a possible D match to TRBD2 (6 bases). V was cut by 4 bases and J by 2 bases, with 19 bases left in between. There are 17 residues in the CDR3. Germline V gives CDR1 MNHEY, CDR2 SVGEGT.

CDR3 amino acids: CASRGGGQYLYGYTF. CDR3 DNA sequence: TGTGCCAGTAGAGGAGGGGGACAGTATCTCTATGGCTACACCTTC. V is TRBV19 and J is TRBJ1-2, with 7 bases identical to TRBD1. V lost 6 bases, J lost 4 bases, and 11 bases stayed unmatched. CDR1 is LNHDA, CDR2 SQIVND, per germline (reference sequence). The CDR3 runs to 15 residues. Combining the CDR3 with reference TRBV19 and TRBJ1-2 gives the whole variable domain DGGITQSPKYLFRKEGQNVTLSCEQNLNHDAMYWYRQDPGQGLRLIYYSQIVNDFQKGDIAEGYSVSREKKESFPLTVTSAQKNPTAFYLCASRGGGQYLYGYTFGSGTRLTVV.

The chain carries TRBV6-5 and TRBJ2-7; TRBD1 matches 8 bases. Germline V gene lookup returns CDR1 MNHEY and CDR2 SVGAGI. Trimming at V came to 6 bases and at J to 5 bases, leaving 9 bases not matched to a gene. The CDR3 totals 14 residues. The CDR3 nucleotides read TGTGCCAGCAGCCTAGACAGGGGCGGCAACGAGCAGTACTTC. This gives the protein CASSLDRGGNEQYF.

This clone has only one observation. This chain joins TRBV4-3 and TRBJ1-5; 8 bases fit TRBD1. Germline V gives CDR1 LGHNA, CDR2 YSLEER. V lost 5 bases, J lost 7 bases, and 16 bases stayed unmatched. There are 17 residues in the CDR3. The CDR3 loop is CASSNLGGQGRVQPQHF. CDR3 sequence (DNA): TGCGCCAGCAGCAACTTGGGCGGACAGGGCAGAGTCCAGCCCCAGCATTTT.

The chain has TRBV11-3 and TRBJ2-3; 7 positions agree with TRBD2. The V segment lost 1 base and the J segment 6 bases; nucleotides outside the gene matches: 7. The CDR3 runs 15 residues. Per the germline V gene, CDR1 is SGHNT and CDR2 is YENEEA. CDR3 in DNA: TGTGCCAGCAGCTTAGGGCGGGAGACTGGGGATACGCAGTATTTT. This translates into CASSLGRETGDTQYF. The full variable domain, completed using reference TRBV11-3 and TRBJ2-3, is EAGVVQSPRYKIIEKKQPVAFWCNPISGHNTLYWYLQNLGQGPELLIRYENEEAVDDSQLPKDRFSAERLKGVDSTLKIQPAELGDSAVYLCASSLGRETGDTQYFGPGTRLTVL.

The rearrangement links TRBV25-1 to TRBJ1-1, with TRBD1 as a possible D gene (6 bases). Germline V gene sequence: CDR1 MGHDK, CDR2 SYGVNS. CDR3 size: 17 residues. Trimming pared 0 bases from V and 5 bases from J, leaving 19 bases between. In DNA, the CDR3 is TGTGCCAGCAGTGAATATGGGACACGGCCGTCGAGGACTGAAGCTTTCTTT. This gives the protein CASSEYGTRPSRTEAFF.

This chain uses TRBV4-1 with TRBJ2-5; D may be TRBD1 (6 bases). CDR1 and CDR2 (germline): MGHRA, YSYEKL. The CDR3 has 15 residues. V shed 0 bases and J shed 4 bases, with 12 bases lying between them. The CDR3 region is CASSQEGGRLETQYF. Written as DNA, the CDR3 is TGCGCCAGCAGCCAAGAAGGGGGTCGTTTAGAGACCCAGTACTTC.

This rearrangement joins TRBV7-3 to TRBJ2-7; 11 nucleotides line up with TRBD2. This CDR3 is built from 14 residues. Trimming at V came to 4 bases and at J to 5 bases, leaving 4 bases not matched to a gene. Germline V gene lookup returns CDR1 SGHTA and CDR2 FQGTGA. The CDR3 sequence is CASSSSGGIHEQYF. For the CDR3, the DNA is TGTGCCAGCAGCTCTAGCGGGGGGATCCACGAGCAGTACTTC.

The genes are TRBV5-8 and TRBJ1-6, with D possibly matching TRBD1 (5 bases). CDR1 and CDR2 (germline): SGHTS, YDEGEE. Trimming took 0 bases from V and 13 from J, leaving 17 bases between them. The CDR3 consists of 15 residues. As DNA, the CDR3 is TGTGCCAGCAGCTTGGCCGGGGGTAGAACGAGGCCCCTCCACTTT. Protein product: CASSLAGGRTRPLHF.

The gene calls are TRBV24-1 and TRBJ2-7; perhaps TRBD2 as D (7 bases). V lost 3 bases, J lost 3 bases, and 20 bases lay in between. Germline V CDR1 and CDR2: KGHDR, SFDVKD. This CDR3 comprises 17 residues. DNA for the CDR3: TGTGCCACCAGTGATCCGACCGCGGAGGGGGGGGTCTACGAGCAGTACTTC. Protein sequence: CATSDPTAEGGVYEQYF.

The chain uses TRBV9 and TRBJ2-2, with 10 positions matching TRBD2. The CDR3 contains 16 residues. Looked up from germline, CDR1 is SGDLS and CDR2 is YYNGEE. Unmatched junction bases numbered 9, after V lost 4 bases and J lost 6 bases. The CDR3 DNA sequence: TGTGCCAGCAGCCTTAGAACTAGCGGGGTAGCCGGGGAGCTGTTTTTT. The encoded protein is CASSLRTSGVAGELFF. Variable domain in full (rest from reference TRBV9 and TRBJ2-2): DSGVTQTPKHLITATGQRVTLRCSPRSGDLSVYWYQQSLDQGLQFLIQYYNGEERAKGNILERFSAQQFPDLHSELNLSSLELGDSALYFCASSLRTSGVAGELFFGEGSRLTVL.

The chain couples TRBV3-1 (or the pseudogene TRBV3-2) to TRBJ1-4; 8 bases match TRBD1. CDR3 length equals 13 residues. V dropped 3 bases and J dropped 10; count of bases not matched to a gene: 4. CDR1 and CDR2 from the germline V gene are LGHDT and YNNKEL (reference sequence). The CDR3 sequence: CASSHATGGKLFF. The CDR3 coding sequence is TGTGCCAGCAGCCATGCAACAGGGGGAAAACTGTTTTTT.

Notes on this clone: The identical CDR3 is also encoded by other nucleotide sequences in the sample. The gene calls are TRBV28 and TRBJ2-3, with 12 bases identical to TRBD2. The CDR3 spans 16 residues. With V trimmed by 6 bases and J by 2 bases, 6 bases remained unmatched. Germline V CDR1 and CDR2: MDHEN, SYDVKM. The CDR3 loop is CASRSGLAGITDTQYF. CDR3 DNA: TGTGCCAGCAGATCGGGACTAGCGGGCATCACAGATACGCAGTATTTT.

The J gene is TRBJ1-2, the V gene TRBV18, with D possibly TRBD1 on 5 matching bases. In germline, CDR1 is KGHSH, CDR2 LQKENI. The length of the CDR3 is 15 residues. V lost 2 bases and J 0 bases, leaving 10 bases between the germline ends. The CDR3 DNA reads TGTGCCAGCTCACCATTGGAGGGGACTAACTATGGCTACACCTTC. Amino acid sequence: CASSPLEGTNYGYTF.

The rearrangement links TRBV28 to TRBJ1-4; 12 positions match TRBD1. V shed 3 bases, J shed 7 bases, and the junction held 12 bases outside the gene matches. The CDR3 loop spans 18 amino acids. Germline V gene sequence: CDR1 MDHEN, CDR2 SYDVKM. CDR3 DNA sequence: TGTGCCAGCAGTTTTTATTCGGGGACAGGGGGCTTGGGTGAAAAACTGTTTTTT. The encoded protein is CASSFYSGTGGLGEKLFF.

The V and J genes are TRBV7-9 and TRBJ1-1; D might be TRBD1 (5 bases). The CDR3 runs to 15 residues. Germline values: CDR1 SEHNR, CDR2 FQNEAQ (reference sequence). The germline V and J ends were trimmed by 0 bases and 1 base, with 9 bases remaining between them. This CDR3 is CASSLAIQGNTEAFF. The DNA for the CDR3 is TGTGCCAGCAGCTTAGCGATTCAGGGGAACACTGAAGCTTTCTTT.